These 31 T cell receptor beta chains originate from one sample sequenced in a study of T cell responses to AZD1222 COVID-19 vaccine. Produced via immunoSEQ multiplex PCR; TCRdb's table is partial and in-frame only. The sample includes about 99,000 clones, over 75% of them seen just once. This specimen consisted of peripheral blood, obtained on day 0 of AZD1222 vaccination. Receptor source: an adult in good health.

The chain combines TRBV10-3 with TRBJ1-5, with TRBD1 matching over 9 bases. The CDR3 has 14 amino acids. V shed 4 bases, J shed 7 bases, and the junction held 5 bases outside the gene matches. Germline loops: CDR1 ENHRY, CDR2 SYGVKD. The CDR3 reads CAISAGQGGQPQHF. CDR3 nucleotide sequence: TGTGCCATCAGTGCGGGACAGGGAGGGCAGCCCCAGCATTTT.

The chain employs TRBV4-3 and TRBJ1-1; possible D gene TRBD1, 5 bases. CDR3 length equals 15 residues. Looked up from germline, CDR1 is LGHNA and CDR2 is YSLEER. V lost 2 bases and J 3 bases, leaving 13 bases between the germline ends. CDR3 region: CASSQPGTGYTEAFF. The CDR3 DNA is TGCGCCAGCAGCCAACCCGGGACGGGGTACACTGAAGCTTTCTTT.

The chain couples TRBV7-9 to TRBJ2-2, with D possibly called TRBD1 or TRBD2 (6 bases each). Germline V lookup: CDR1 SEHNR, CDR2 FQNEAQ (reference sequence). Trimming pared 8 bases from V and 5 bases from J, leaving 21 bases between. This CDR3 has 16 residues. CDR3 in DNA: TGTGCCAGCCCAACGAGTAGGGGGGTATGGACCGGGGAGCTGTTTTTT. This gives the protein CASPTSRGVWTGELFF.

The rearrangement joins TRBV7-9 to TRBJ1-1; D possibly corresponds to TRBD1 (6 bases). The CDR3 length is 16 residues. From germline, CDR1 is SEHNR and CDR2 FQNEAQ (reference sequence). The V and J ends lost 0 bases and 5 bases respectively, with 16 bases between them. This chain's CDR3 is CASSLAGTTQGTEAFF. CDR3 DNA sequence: TGTGCCAGCAGCTTAGCCGGGACCACCCAGGGGACTGAAGCTTTCTTT.

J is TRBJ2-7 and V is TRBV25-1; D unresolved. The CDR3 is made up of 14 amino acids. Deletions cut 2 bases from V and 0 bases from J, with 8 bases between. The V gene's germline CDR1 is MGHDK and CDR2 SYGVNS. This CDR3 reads CASSERRYSYEQYF. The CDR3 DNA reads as TGTGCCAGCAGTGAACGGCGGTACTCCTACGAGCAGTACTTC.

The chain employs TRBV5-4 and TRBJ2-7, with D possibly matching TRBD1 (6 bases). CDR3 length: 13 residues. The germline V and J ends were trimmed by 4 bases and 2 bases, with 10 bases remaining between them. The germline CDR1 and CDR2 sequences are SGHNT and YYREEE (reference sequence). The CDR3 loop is CASSPQGTYEQYF. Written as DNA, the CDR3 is TGTGCCAGCAGCCCGCAGGGGACCTACGAGCAGTACTTC.

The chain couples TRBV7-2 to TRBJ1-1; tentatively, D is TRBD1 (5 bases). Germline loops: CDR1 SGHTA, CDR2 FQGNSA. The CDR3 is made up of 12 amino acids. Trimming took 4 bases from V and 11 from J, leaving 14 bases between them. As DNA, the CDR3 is TGTGCCAGCAGCTCCCCAGAGACAGACGCTTTCTTT. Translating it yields CASSSPETDAFF.

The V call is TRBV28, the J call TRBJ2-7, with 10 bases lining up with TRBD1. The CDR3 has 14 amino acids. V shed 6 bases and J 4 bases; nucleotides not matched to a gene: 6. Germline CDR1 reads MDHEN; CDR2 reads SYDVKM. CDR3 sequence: CASSGTGEPYEQYF. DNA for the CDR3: TGTGCCAGCAGCGGGACAGGGGAGCCATACGAGCAGTACTTC.

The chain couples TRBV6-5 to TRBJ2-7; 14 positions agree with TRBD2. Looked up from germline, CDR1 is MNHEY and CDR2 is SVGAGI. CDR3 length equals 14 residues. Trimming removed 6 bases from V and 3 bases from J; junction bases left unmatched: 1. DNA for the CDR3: TGTGCCAGCAGGGGACTAGCGGGAGTCTACGAGCAGTACTTC. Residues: CASRGLAGVYEQYF.

The CDR3 DNA sequence: TGTGCCAGCAGCTTAAATAGGGGGGTGAACACTGAAGCTTTCTTT. Translation gives CASSLNRGVNTEAFF. This chain uses TRBV7-9 with TRBJ1-1; tentative D call: TRBD1 (6 bases). Trimming shortened V by 2 bases and J by 0 bases, and 10 bases separated the two germline ends. Germline CDR1 and CDR2: SEHNR and FQNEAQ (reference sequence). The CDR3 sequence is 15 residues long.

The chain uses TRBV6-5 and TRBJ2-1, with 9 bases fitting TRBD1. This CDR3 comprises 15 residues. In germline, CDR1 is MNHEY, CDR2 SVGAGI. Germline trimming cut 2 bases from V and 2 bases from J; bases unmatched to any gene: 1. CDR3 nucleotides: TGTGCCAGCAGTTACCGGGACAGGGCCTACAATGAGCAGTTCTTC. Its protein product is CASSYRDRAYNEQFF.

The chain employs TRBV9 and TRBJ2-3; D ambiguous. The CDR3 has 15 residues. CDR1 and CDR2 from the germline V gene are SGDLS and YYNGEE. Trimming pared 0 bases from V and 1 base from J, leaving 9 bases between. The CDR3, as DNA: TGTGCCAGCAGCGTAGGGGCGAGCGGCACAGATACGCAGTATTTT. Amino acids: CASSVGASGTDTQYF. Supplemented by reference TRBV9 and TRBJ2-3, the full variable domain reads DSGVTQTPKHLITATGQRVTLRCSPRSGDLSVYWYQQSLDQGLQFLIQYYNGEERAKGNILERFSAQQFPDLHSELNLSSLELGDSALYFCASSVGASGTDTQYFGPGTRLTVL.

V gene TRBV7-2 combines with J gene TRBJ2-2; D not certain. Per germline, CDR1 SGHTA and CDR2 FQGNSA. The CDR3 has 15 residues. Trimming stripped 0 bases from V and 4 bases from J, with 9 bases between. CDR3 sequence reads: CASSLALGATGELFF. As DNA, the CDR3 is TGTGCCAGCAGCTTAGCGCTTGGCGCCACCGGGGAGCTGTTTTTT.

The CDR3 spells CSARFGSEQYF. DNA of the CDR3: TGCAGTGCTAGATTCGGCTCCGAGCAGTACTTC. The chain joins TRBV20-1 to TRBJ2-7, with D uncertain. This CDR3 is built from 11 residues. V lost 2 bases, J lost 6 bases, and 8 bases lay in between. Germline V gene sequence: CDR1 DFQATT, CDR2 SNEGSKA (reference sequence).

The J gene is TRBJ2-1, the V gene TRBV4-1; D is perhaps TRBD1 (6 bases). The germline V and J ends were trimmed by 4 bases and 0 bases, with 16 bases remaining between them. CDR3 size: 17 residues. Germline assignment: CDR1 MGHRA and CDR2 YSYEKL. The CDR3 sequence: CASSLSWGRTSYNEQFF. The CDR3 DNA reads TGCGCCAGCAGCCTGAGTTGGGGGCGGACCTCCTACAATGAGCAGTTCTTC.

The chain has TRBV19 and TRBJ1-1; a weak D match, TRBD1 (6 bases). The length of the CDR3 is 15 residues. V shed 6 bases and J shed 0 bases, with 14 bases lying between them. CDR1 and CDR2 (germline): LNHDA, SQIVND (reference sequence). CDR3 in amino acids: CASSPQQGLNTEAFF. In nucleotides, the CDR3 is TGTGCCAGTAGCCCTCAACAGGGCTTGAACACTGAAGCTTTCTTT. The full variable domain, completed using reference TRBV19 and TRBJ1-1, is DGGITQSPKYLFRKEGQNVTLSCEQNLNHDAMYWYRQDPGQGLRLIYYSQIVNDFQKGDIAEGYSVSREKKESFPLTVTSAQKNPTAFYLCASSPQQGLNTEAFFGQGTRLTVV.

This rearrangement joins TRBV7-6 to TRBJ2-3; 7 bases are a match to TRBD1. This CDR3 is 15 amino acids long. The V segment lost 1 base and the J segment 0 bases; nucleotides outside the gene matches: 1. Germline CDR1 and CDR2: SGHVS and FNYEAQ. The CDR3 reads CASSLETGSTDTQYF. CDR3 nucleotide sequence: TGTGCCAGCAGCTTAGAGACAGGGAGCACAGATACGCAGTATTTT.

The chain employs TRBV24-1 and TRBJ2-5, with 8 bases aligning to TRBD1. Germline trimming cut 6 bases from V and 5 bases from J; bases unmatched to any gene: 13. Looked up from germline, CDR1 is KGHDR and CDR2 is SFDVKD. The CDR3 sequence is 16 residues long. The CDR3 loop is CATSSSGAGGGETQYF. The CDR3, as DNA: TGTGCCACCAGTTCCTCGGGTGCAGGGGGCGGGGAGACCCAGTACTTC.

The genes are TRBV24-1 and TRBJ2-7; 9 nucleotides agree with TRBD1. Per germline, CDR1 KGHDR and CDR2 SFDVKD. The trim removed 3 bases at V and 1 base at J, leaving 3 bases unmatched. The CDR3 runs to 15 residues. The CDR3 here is CATSDAGQGSYEQYF. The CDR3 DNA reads TGTGCCACCAGTGATGCCGGACAGGGGTCCTACGAGCAGTACTTC.

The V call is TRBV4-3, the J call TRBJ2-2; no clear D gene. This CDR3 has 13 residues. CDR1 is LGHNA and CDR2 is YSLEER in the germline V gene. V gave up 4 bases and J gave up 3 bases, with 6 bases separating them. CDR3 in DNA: TGCGCCAGCAGCCTTCGGCACACCGGGGAGCTGTTTTTT. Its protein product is CASSLRHTGELFF.

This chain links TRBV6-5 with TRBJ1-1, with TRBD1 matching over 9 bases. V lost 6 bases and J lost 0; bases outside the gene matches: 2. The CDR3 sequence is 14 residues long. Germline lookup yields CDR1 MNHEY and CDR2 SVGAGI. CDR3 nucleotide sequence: TGTGCCAGCAGCTGGACAGGGGTGAACACTGAAGCTTTCTTT. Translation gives CASSWTGVNTEAFF.

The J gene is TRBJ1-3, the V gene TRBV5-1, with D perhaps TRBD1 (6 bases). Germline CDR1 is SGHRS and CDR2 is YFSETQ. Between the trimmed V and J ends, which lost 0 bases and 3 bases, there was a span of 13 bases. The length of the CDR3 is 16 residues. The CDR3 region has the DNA TGCGCCAGCAGCTTGGTTGGGGGGGCTTATGGAAACACCATATATTTT. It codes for CASSLVGGAYGNTIYF.

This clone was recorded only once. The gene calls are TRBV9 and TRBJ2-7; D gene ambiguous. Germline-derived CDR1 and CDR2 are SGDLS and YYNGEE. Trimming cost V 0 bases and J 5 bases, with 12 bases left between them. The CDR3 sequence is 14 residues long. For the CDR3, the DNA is TGTGCCAGCAGCGTAGAAGGGCATGTCAACGAGCAGTACTTC. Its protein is CASSVEGHVNEQYF.

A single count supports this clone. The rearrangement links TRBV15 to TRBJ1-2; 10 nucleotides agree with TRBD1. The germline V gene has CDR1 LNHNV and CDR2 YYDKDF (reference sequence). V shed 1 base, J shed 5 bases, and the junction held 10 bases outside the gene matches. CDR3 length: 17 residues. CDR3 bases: TGTGCCACCAGCAGAGCTATTGGACAGGGGGGTGGATATGGCTACACCTTC. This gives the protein CATSRAIGQGGGYGYTF. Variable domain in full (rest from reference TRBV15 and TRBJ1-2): DAMVIQNPRYQVTQFGKPVTLSCSQTLNHNVMYWYQQKSSQAPKLLFHYYDKDFNNEADTPDNFQSRRPNTSFCFLDIRSPGLGDTAMYLCATSRAIGQGGGYGYTFGSGTRLTVV.

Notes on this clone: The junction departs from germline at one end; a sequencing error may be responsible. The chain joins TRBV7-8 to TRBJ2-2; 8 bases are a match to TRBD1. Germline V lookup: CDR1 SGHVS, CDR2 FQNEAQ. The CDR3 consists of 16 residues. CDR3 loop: CASSLAGTGNTGELFF. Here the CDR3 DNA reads TGTGCCAGCAGCCTAGCCGGGACAGGGAACACCGGGGAGCTGTTTTTT. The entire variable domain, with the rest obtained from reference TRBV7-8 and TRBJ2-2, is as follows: GAGVSQSPRYKVAKRGQDVALRCDPISGHVSLFWYQQALGQGPEFLTYFQNEAQLDKSGLPSDRFFAERPEGSVSTLKIQRTQQEDSAVYLCASSLAGTGNTGELFFGEGSRLTVL.

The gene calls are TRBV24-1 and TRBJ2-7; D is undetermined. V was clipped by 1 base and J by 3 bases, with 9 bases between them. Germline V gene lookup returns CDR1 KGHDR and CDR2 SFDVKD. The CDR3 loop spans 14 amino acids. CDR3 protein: CATSDFAANYEQYF. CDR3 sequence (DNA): TGTGCCACCAGTGATTTTGCAGCAAACTACGAGCAGTACTTC.

The chain's CDR3 is CASSKAGTGTTEAFF. The CDR3 DNA sequence: TGTGCCAGTAGTAAGGCAGGGACAGGGACCACTGAAGCTTTCTTT. The chain has TRBV19 and TRBJ1-1; TRBD1 matches at 9 bases. The CDR3 is 15 amino acids. V shed 4 bases, J shed 4 bases, and the junction held 7 bases outside the gene matches. Germline V gene lookup returns CDR1 LNHDA and CDR2 SQIVND (reference sequence).

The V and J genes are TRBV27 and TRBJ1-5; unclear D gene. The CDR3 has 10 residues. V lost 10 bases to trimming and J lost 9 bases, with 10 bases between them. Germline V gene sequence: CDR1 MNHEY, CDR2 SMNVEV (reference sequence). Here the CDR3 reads CATREVPQHF. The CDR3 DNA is TGTGCCACCCGGGAGGTGCCCCAGCATTTT.

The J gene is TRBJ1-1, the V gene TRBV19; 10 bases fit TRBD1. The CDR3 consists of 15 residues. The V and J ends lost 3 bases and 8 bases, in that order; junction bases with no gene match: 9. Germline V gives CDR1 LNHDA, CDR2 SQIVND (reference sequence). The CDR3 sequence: CASSILGTGAGEAFF. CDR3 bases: TGTGCCAGTAGTATTCTGGGGACAGGGGCTGGGGAAGCTTTCTTT. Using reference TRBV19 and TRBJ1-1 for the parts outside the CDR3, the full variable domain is DGGITQSPKYLFRKEGQNVTLSCEQNLNHDAMYWYRQDPGQGLRLIYYSQIVNDFQKGDIAEGYSVSREKKESFPLTVTSAQKNPTAFYLCASSILGTGAGEAFFGQGTRLTVV.

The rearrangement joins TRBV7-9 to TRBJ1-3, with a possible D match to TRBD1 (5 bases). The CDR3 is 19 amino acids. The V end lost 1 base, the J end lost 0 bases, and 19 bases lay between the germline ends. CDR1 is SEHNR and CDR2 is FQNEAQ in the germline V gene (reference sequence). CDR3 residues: CASSLGGGIGTSSGNTIYF. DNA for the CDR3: TGTGCCAGCAGCTTAGGCGGCGGGATCGGGACCTCCTCTGGAAACACCATATATTTT. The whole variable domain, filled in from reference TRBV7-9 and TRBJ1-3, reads DTGVSQNPRHKITKRGQNVTFRCDPISEHNRLYWYRQTLGQGPEFLTYFQNEAQLEKSRLLSDRFSAERPKGSFSTLEIQRTEQGDSAMYLCASSLGGGIGTSSGNTIYFGEGSWLTVV.

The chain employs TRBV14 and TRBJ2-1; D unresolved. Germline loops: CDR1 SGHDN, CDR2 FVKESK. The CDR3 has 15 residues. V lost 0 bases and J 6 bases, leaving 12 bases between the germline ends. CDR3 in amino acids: CASSQERTRGNEQFF. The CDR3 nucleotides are TGTGCCAGCAGCCAAGAGAGGACCCGCGGCAATGAGCAGTTCTTC.